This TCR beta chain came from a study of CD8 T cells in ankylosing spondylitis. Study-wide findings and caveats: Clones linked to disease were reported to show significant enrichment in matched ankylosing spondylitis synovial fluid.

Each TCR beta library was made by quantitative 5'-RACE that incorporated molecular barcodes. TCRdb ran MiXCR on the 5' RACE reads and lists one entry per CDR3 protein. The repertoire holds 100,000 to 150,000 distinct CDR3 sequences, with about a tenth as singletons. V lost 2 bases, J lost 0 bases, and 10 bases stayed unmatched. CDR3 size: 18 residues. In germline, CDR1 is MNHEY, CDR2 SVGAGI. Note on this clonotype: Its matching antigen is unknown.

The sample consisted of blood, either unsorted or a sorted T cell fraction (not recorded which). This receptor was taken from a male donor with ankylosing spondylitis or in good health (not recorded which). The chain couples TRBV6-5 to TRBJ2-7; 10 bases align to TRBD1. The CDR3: CASSYSFPGQGFSYEQYF. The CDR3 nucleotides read TGTGCCAGCAGTTACAGCTTTCCGGGACAGGGGTTCTCCTACGAGCAGTACTTC.